Listed below are T cell receptor beta chains from one sample, sequenced in a study of neurological immune-mediated disorders. TCRdb re-called the 5' RACE reads through MiXCR, storing one row per CDR3 protein. The table lists about 36,000 distinct CDR3 sequences, approximately 10% of them singletons. Sequenced: PBMCs. These receptors all come from a woman in her 30s with HTLV-1-associated myelopathy (HAM/TSP). Each CDR3 is given with its conserved first and last residue. The D gene is left open where the match is weak. A clone size is listed for some rows: how often the clone was seen (once, few, many), or a class if it is expanded.

CDR3aa	CDR3nt	j_gene	abundance	v_gene	d_gene
CASSFKGGLNTEAFF	TGTGCCAGCAGCTTTAAGGGGGGTCTGAACACTGAAGCTTTCTTT	TRBJ1-1	many	TRBV7-9	NA
CASGRGRIGEKLFF	TGTGCCAGCGGAAGGGGGAGGATCGGGGAAAAACTGTTTTTT	TRBJ1-4	NA	TRBV18	NA
CSARCSSGGHQQYF	TGCAGTGCTAGATGTAGTAGCGGGGGGCACCAGCAGTACTTC	TRBJ2-7	NA	TRBV20-1	TRBD2
CSARGYNLQHATNEKLFF	TGCAGTGCTAGAGGGTACAACCTGCAGCATGCAACTAATGAAAAACTGTTTTTT	TRBJ1-4	many	TRBV20-1	NA
CASSLGGRGSYNEQFF	TGCGCCAGCAGCTTGGGAGGAAGGGGCTCCTACAATGAGCAGTTCTTC	TRBJ2-1	NA	TRBV5-1	NA
CASSLVGSTYNEQFF	TGTGCCAGCAGCTTGGTGGGGTCGACCTACAATGAGCAGTTCTTC	TRBJ2-1	many	TRBV11-2	NA
CASSFAYPGAGNTIYF	TGTGCCAGCAGCTTCGCTTACCCAGGGGCAGGAAACACCATATATTTT	TRBJ1-3	many	TRBV5-5	NA
CSARGTSGGVAKNIQYF	TGCAGTGCTAGAGGGACTAGCGGGGGTGTAGCCAAAAACATTCAGTACTTC	TRBJ2-4	many	TRBV20-1	TRBD2
CASSRDRGLDYGYTF	TGTGCCAGTAGTCGAGACAGGGGGCTGGACTATGGCTACACCTTC	TRBJ1-2	many	TRBV19	TRBD1
CASSRMDLNTEAFF	TGTGCCAGCAGTCGCATGGACCTGAACACTGAAGCTTTCTTT	TRBJ1-1	many	TRBV27	NA
CASSSHLGNYGYTF	TGCGCCAGCAGCTCTCACCTCGGCAACTATGGCTACACCTTC	TRBJ1-2	many	TRBV5-1	NA
CASTPYSGGSYEQYF	TGTGCCAGCACCCCTTATAGCGGGGGCTCCTACGAGCAGTACTTC	TRBJ2-7	many	TRBV6-1	TRBD2
CASSYRQGYEQYF	TGTGCCAGCAGTTACCGACAGGGTTACGAGCAGTACTTC	TRBJ2-7	many	TRBV6-6	TRBD1
CASSVRIGEHQPQHF	TGTGCCAGCAGTGTCCGTATCGGTGAGCACCAGCCCCAGCATTTT	TRBJ1-5	many	TRBV7-2	NA
CASSESRLAPDTQYF	TGCGCCAGCAGTGAGTCGAGACTCGCACCAGATACGCAGTATTTT	TRBJ2-3	NA	TRBV10-2	NA
CSARDIREEKLFF	TGCAGTGCTAGAGATATAAGGGAGGAAAAACTGTTTTTT	TRBJ1-4	many	TRBV20-1	NA
CSAEKTASTDTQYF	TGCAGTGCCGAGAAGACAGCTAGCACAGATACGCAGTATTTT	TRBJ2-3	many	TRBV20-1	NA
CASSHRRTGSTGELFF	TGTGCCAGCAGCCACCGAAGGACAGGGAGCACCGGGGAGCTGTTTTTT	TRBJ2-2	many	TRBV3-1	TRBD1
CASSKQGAGADTQYF	TGTGCCAGCAGTAAACAGGGGGCCGGGGCAGATACGCAGTATTTT	TRBJ2-3	many	TRBV12-3/TRBV12-4	TRBD1
CARRLDFTDTQYF	TGCGCCAGAAGATTGGACTTTACAGATACGCAGTATTTT	TRBJ2-3	NA	TRBV5-1	NA
CASSRGGAGGSYEQYF	TGCGCCAGCAGCCGCGGAGGAGCGGGGGGCTCCTACGAGCAGTACTTC	TRBJ2-7	medium-sized	TRBV5-1	TRBD2
CSFSGLVDPVVQFF	TGCAGTTTTTCGGGACTAGTCGACCCGGTGGTACAGTTCTTC	TRBJ2-1	many	TRBV20-1	TRBD2
CASSLDITDTQYF	TGTGCCAGCAGCTTAGATATCACAGATACGCAGTATTTT	TRBJ2-3	many	TRBV7-2	NA
CASSFYICSARASGENTEAFF	NA	TRBJ1-1	NA	TRBV13	NA
CASRGQLSNEKLFF	TGTGCCAGCAGAGGACAGCTCTCTAATGAAAAACTGTTTTTT	TRBJ1-4	many	TRBV3-1	NA
CASSLTSGGQNEQFF	TGTGCCAGCAGCTTGACTAGCGGGGGCCAGAATGAGCAGTTCTTC	TRBJ2-1	many	TRBV5-5	TRBD2
CASSFYSGANVLTF	TGTGCCAGCAGTTTTTACTCTGGGGCCAACGTCCTGACTTTC	TRBJ2-6	many	TRBV27	NA
CSASKGVTEQFF	TGCAGTGCTAGTAAAGGGGTCACTGAGCAGTTCTTC	TRBJ2-1	many	TRBV20-1	NA
CASRHLKRTPF	TGCGCCAGCCGTCACCTGAAGAGGACCCCCTTC	TRBJ2-7	many	TRBV5-1	NA
CASSTWQGEAFF	TGTGCCAGCAGTACGTGGCAGGGGGAAGCTTTCTTT	TRBJ1-1	many	TRBV12-3/TRBV12-4	NA
CSAGGTGRSETQYF	TGCAGTGCTGGCGGGACAGGGCGGTCGGAGACCCAGTACTTC	TRBJ2-5	many	TRBV20-1	TRBD1
CASQLWGMNTGELFF	TGTGCCAGCCAGTTGTGGGGTATGAACACCGGGGAGCTGTTTTTT	TRBJ2-2	many	TRBV7-2	NA
CSASIRGRYTDTQYF	TGCAGTGCTAGTATCAGGGGGCGGTACACAGATACGCAGTATTTT	TRBJ2-3	many	TRBV20-1	TRBD1
CASGLTTWDTEAFF	TGTGCTAGTGGTCTAACCACTTGGGACACTGAAGCTTTCTTT	TRBJ1-1	many	TRBV12-5	NA
CSVERASKSGYTF	TGCAGCGTTGAACGGGCCAGTAAGAGTGGCTACACCTTC	TRBJ1-2	many	TRBV29-1	NA
CASSSPGLAGGTGELFF	TGTGCCAGCAGCTCGCCGGGACTAGCGGGGGGTACCGGGGAGCTGTTTTTT	TRBJ2-2	many	TRBV7-2	TRBD2
CSARDSSGGALEQYF	TGCAGTGCTAGAGATAGTAGCGGGGGGGCCCTCGAGCAGTACTTC	TRBJ2-7	many	TRBV20-1	TRBD2
CASRVGTGGHEQFF	TGTGCCAGCAGGGTCGGGACAGGGGGTCATGAGCAGTTCTTC	TRBJ2-1	many	TRBV12-3/TRBV12-4	TRBD1
CSATAGGNTGELFF	TGCAGTGCTACCGCAGGGGGTAACACCGGGGAGCTGTTTTTT	TRBJ2-2	many	TRBV20-1	TRBD1
CAISESILGANGYTF	TGTGCCATCAGTGAGTCGATTCTGGGGGCGAACGGCTACACCTTC	TRBJ1-2	many	TRBV10-3	NA
CASSLASGHEKYF	TGCGCCAGCAGCTTGGCCAGTGGGCACGAGAAGTACTTC	TRBJ2-7	NA	TRBV5-1	NA